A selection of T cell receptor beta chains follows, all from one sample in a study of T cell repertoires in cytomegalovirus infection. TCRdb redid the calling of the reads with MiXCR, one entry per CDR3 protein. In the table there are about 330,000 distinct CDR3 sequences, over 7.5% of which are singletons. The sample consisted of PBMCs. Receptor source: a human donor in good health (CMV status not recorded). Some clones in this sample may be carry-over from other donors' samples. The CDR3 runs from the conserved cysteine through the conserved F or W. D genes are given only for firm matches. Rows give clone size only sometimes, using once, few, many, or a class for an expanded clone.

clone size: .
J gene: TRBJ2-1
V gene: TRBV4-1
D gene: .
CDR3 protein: CASSQDKGGGREQFF
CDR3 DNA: TGCGCCAGCAGCCAGGACAAGGGGGGGGGCCGAGAGCAGTTCTTC

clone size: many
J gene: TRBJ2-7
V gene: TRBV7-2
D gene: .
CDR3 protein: CASSSSETAYEQYF
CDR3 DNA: TGTGCCAGCAGCTCCTCCGAGACGGCCTACGAGCAGTACTTC

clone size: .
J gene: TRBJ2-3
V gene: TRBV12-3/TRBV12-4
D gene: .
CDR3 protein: CASRPSTHTQYF
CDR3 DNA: TGTGCCAGCAGACCATCCACACATACGCAGTATTTT

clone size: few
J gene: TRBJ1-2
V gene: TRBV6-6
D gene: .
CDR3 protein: CASSEFTGHYGYTF
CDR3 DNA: TGTGCCAGCAGTGAGTTCACAGGACACTATGGCTACACCTTC

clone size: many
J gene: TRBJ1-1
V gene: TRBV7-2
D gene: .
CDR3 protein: CASSSSLGRNTEAFF
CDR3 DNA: TGTGCCAGCAGCTCCAGCCTTGGCAGAAACACTGAAGCTTTCTTT

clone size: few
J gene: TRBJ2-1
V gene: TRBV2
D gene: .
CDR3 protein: CASTPNRGRDEQFF
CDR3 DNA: TGTGCCAGCACCCCCAACCGGGGTAGGGATGAGCAGTTCTTC

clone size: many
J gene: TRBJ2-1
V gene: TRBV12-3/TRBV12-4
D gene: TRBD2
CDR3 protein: CASSLLAGVQNEQFF
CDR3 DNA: TGTGCCAGCAGTTTATTGGCGGGGGTACAGAATGAGCAGTTCTTC

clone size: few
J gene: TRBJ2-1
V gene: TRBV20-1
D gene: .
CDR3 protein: CSARASISYNEQFF
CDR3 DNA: TGCAGTGCTAGAGCGAGCATCTCCTACAATGAGCAGTTCTTC

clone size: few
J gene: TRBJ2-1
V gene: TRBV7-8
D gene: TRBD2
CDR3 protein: CASSLEISGRGSEQFF
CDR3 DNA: TGTGCCAGCAGCTTAGAGATTAGCGGGAGAGGTAGTGAGCAGTTCTTC

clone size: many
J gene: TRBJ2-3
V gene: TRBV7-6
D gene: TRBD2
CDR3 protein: CASSLVAGQTDTQYF
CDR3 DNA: TGTGCCAGCAGCTTAGTAGCGGGACAAACAGATACGCAGTATTTT

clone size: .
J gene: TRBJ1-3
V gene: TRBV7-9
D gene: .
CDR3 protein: CASSLVRRQGMDTIYF
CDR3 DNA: TGTGCCAGCAGCTTAGTCCGCCGGCAGGGGATGGACACCATATATTTT

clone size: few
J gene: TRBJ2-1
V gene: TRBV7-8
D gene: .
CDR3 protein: CASSRTDYNEQFF
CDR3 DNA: TGTGCCAGCAGCAGGACGGACTACAATGAGCAGTTCTTC

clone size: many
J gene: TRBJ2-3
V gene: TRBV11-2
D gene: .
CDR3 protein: CASSLSLPSTDTQYF
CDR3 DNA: TGTGCCAGCAGCTTAAGTCTTCCTAGCACAGATACGCAGTATTTT

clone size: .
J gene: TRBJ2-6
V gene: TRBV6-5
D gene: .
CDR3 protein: CASSYSEARAGANVLTF
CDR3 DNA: TGTGCCAGCAGTTACTCCGAAGCTAGGGCTGGGGCCAACGTCCTGACTTTC

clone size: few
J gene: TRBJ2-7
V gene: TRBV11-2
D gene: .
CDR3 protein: CASSLDSSGRSSYEQYF
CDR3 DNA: TGTGCCAGCAGCTTAGACTCCTCGGGACGGAGCTCCTACGAGCAGTACTTC

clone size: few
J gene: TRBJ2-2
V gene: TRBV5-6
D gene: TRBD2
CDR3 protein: CASSWVGGRDTGELFF
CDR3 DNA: TGTGCCAGCAGCTGGGTGGGCGGGAGAGACACCGGGGAGCTGTTTTTT

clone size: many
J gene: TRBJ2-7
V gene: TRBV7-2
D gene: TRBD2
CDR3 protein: CASSSPAGAGEQYF
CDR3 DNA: TGTGCCAGCAGCTCCCCAGCGGGAGCGGGGGAGCAGTACTTC

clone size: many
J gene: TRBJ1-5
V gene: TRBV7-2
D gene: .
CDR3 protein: CASSPPGGGQPQHF
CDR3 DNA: TGTGCCAGCAGCCCTCCGGGTGGGGGCCAGCCCCAGCATTTT

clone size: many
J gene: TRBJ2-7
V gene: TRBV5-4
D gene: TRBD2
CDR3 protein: CASSPDPSGGTYEQYF
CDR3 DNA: TGTGCCAGCAGCCCCGATCCTAGCGGGGGGACCTACGAGCAGTACTTC

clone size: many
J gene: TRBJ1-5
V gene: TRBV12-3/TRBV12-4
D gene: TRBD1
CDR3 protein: CASSLALRDRVNQPQHF
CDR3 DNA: TGTGCCAGCAGTTTAGCGCTGCGGGACAGGGTGAATCAGCCCCAGCATTTT

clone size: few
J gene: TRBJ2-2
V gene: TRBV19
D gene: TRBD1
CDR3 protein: CATLKGQGAGELFF
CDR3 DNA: TGTGCCACCCTGAAGGGACAGGGGGCCGGGGAGCTGTTTTTT

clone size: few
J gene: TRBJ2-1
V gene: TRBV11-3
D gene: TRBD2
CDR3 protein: CASRRTSGSGEQFF
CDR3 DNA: TGTGCCAGCAGGCGGACTAGCGGGAGTGGTGAGCAGTTCTTT

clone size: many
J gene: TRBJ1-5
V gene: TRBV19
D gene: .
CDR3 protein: CASSTQQNQPQHF
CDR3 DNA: TGTGCCAGTAGTACTCAACAGAATCAGCCCCAGCATTTT

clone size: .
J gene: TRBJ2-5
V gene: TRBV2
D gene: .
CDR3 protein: CASRKDSQETQYF
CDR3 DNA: TGTGCCAGCAGGAAAGACTCCCAAGAGACCCAGTACTTC

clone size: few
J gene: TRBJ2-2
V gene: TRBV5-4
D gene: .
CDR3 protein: CASSLARTNTGELFF
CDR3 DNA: TGTGCCAGCAGTCTAGCGCGCACTAACACCGGGGAGCTGTTTTTT

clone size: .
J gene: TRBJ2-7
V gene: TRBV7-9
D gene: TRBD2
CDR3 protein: CASSRTSGTPLRHEQYF
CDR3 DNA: TGTGCCAGCAGCCGGACTAGCGGGACCCCCCTTCGCCACGAGCAGTACTTC

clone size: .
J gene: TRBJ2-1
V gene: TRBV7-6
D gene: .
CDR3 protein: CASSLVPSTSQFF
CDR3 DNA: TGTGCCAGCAGCTTAGTTCCTAGTACGTCGCAGTTCTTC

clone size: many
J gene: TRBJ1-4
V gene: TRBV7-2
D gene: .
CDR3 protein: CASSSDGDRHEKLFF
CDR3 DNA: TGTGCCAGCAGCTCGGACGGGGATAGGCATGAAAAACTGTTTTTT

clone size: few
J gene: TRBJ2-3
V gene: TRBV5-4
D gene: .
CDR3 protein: CASRGEVGDTQYF
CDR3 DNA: TGTGCCAGCAGGGGGGAGGTGGGTGATACGCAGTATTTT

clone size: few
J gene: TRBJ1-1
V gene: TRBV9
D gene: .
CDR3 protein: CASSDDGGGGEAFF
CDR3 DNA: TGTGCCAGCAGCGACGATGGGGGGGGGGGAGAAGCTTTCTTT

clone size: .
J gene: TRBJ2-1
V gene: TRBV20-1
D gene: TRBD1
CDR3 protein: CSVPGQGWSYNEQFF
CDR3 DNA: TGCAGTGTCCCGGGACAGGGTTGGTCCTACAATGAGCAGTTCTTC

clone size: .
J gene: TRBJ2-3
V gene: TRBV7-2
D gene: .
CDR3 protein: CASSPYGSTDTQYF
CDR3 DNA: TGTGCCAGCAGCCCCTATGGCAGCACAGATACGCAGTATTTT

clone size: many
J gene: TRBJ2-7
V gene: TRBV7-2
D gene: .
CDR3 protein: CASSLAFTDVPEQYF
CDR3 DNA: TGTGCCAGCAGCTTAGCGTTCACTGACGTACCGGAGCAGTACTTC

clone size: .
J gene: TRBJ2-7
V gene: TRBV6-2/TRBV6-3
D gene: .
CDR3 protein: CASTFGGNSYEQYF
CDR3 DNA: TGTGCCAGCACCTTCGGGGGCAACTCCTACGAGCAGTACTTC

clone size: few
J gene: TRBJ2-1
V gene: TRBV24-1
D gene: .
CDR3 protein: CATSEGSTYEQFF
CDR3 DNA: TGTGCCACCAGTGAAGGCAGTACTTATGAGCAGTTCTTC

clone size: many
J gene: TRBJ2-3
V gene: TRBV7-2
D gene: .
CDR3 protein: CASSPYTDTQYF
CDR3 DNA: TGTGCCAGCAGCCCCTACACAGATACGCAGTATTTT

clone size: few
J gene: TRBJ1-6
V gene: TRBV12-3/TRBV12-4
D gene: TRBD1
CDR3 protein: CASSTRQGSTRSLHF
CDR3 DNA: TGTGCCAGCAGCACACGACAGGGGAGCACCCGGTCCCTCCACTTT

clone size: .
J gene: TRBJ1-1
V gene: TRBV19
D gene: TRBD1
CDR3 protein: CASSVRTGKSEAFF
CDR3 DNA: TGTGCCAGTAGTGTACGGACAGGGAAGAGCGAAGCTTTCTTT

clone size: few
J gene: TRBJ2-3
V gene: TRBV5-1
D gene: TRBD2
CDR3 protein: CASSPYSGSGSDTQYF
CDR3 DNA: TGCGCCAGCAGCCCATATAGCGGGAGTGGTTCAGATACGCAGTATTTT

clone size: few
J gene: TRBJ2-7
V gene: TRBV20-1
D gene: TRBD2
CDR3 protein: CSARDLSYKTGTTAYEQYF
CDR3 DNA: TGCAGTGCTAGAGATCTTTCCTATAAAACCGGGACTACCGCCTACGAGCAGTACTTC

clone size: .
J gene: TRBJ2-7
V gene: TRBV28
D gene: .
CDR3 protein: CASGNPNGGLKYEQYF
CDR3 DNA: TGTGCCAGTGGAAATCCTAACGGGGGCCTTAAATACGAGCAGTACTTC

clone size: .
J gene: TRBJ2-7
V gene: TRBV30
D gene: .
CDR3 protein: CAWSVILGGRSMAEQYF
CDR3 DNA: TGTGCCTGGAGTGTAATTTTGGGAGGTCGTAGTATGGCCGAGCAGTACTTC

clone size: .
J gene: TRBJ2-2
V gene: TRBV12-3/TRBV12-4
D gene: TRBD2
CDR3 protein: CASSFRGGPGELFF
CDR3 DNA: TGTGCCAGCAGTTTCCGGGGGGGCCCCGGGGAGCTGTTTTTT

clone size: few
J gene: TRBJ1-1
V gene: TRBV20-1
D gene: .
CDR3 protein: CSAQPTLGEAFF
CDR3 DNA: TGCAGTGCTCAACCCACGCTAGGTGAAGCTTTCTTT

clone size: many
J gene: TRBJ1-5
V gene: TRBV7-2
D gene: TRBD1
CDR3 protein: CASSSRTGHEPQHF
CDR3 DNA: TGTGCCAGCAGCTCCCGGACAGGGCATGAGCCCCAGCATTTT